The text below deals with one T cell receptor (beta chain). Its antigen remains undetermined. No qualities accompany the bases; no much larger clone lies one base away. The method behind the library was PCR. Sequencing instrument: Illumina HiSeq 2500. TCR library preparation used molecular barcoding, with unique molecular identifiers applied to normalize quantification of the TCRbeta repertoire. The public sequencing data were trimmed at Q25 with fastp and processed into clonotypes with MiXCR by TCRdb, which kept only in-frame beta chains. When rows share a CDR3 protein, they turn into one entry using the most common DNA and genes. Across this sample there are some 310,000 distinct CDR3 sequences, with about a quarter seen only once. The biggest ten clones account for roughly 9.8% of the sample. This sample was taken from a study of T-cell reconstitution after alpha-beta-depleted transplantation in children (dated by TCRdb to between 2015 and 2016). For the wider study: The study quantitatively tracked T-cell immune reconstitution after TCRalphabeta/CD19-depleted allogeneic hematopoietic cell transplantation in children using TCR repertoire profiling.

Here is what the overall study found, with its caveats: Hyperexpanded clone frequencies declined over subsequent months; after one year, T-cell counts and TCRbeta diversity were mostly attributed to newly produced T cells. The high TCRbeta diversity at day 60 in some patients was ascribed to recipient T cells and intrathymic progenitors that had survived conditioning. The apparently early alphabetaT-cell count recovery about two months after transplant was reportedly dependent on only several hundred rapidly expanded clones derived from non-depleted graft cells.

The CDR3 contains 15 residues, cysteine and phenylalanine counted. The CDR3 DNA has 45 bases and is translated from base 1. Per the germline V gene, SGHRS is the CDR1 and YFSETQ is the CDR2. Here V drops 6 bases and J drops 7 bases, and the junction holds 14 bases not matched to any gene. This specimen's treatment or condition label, interpreted: allogeneic hematopoietic cell transplantation with graft depleted of TCRalphabeta T cells and CD19 B cells. TCRalphabeta/CD19-depleted allogeneic hematopoietic cell grafts were given to the transplant recipients, all of whom were children. The sample in question was PBMCs, mostly from graft donor cells, obtained 180 days after TCRalphabeta/CD19-depleted stem cell transplant. This TCR came from a male patient between 5 and 17 years old who had a stem cell transplant for acute lymphoblastic leukemia, so the T cells may come from the graft donor. This chain joins TRBV5-1 to TRBJ2-5, with 8 bases in between that match TRBD1. The CDR3 corresponds to CASIELDRDDVTQYF. The DNA is as follows: TGCGCCAGCATAGAGTTGGACAGGGACGACGTGACCCAGTACTTC.